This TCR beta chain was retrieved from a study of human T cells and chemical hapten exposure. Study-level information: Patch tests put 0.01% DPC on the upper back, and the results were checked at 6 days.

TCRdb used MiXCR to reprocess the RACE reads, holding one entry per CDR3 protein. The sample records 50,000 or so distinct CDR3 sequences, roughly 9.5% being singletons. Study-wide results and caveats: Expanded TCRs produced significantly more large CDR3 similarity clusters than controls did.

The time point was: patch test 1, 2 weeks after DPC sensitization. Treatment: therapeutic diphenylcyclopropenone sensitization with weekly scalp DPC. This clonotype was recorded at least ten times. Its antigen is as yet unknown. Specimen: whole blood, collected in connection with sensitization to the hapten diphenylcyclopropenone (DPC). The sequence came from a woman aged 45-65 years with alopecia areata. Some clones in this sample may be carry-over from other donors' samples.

For the CDR3, the DNA is TGTGCCAGCAGCTTAGCTCGGGAGTACCGTTGGGAGACCCAGTACTTC. Translation gives CASSLAREYRWETQYF. This chain links TRBV7-6 with TRBJ2-5; possible D gene TRBD2, 6 bases. From germline, CDR1 is SGHVS and CDR2 FNYEAQ. Deletions cut 0 bases from V and 5 bases from J, with 16 bases between. This CDR3 has 16 amino acids.